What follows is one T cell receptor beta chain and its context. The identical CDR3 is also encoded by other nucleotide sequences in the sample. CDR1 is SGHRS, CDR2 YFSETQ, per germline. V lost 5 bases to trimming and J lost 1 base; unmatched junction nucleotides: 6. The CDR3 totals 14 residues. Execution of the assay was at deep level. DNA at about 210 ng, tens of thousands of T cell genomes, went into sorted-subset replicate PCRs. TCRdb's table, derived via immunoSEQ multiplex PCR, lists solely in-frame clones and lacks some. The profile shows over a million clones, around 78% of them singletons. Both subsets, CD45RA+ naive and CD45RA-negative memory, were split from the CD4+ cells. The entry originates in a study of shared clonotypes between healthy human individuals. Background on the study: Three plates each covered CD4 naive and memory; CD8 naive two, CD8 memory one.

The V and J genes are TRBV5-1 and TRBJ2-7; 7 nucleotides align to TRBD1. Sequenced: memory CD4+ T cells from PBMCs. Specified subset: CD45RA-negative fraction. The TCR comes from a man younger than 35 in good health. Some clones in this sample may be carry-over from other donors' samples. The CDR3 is CASSLRGQSYEQYF. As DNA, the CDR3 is TGCGCCAGCAGTCTTAGGGGGCAGTCCTACGAGCAGTACTTC. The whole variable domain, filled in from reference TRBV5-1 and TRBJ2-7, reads KAGVTQTPRYLIKTRGQQVTLSCSPISGHRSVSWYQQTPGQGLQFLFEYFSETQRNKGNFPGRFSGRQFSNSRSEMNVSTLELGDSALYLCASSLRGQSYEQYFGPGTRLTVT.